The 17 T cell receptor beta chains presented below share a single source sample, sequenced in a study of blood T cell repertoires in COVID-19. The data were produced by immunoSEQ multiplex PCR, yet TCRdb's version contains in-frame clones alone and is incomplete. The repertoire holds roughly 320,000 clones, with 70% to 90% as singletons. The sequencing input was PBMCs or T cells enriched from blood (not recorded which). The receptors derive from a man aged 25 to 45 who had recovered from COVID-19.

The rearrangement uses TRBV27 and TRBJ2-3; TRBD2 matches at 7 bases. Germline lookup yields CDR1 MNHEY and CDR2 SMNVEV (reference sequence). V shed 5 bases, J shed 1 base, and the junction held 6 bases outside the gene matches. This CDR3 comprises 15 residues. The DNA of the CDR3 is TGTGCCAGCAGTCCAAGACTAGCCCGCACAGATACGCAGTATTTT. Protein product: CASSPRLARTDTQYF.

CDR3 coding DNA: TGTGCCAGCAGTTTAGGGACAGGGTGGAAAGGCTACACCTTC. Translating gives CASSLGTGWKGYTF. The genes are TRBV27 and TRBJ1-2; 9 bases match TRBD1. Germline V gene sequence: CDR1 MNHEY, CDR2 SMNVEV (reference sequence). Losses at the gene ends were 2 bases for V and 8 bases for J; bases not matched to a gene: 6. The CDR3 runs 14 residues.

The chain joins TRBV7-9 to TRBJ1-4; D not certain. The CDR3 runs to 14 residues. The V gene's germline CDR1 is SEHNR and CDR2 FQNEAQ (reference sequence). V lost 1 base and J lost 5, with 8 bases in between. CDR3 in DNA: TGTGCCAGCAGCTTAGTGGGAGGAAATGAAAAACTGTTTTTT. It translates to CASSLVGGNEKLFF.

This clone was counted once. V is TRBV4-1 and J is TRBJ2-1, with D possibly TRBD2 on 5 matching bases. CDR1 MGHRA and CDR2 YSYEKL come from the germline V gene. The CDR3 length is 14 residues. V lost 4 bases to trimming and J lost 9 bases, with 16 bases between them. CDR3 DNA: TGCGCCAGCAGCCCCATACCCCTAGCTAGTGAGCAGTTCTTC. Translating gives CASSPIPLASEQFF.

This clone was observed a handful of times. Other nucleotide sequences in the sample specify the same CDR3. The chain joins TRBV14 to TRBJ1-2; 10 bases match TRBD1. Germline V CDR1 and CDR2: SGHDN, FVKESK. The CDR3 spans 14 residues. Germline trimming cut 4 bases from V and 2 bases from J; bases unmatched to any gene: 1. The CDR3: CASSPTGGNYGYTF. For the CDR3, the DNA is TGTGCCAGCAGCCCGACAGGGGGCAACTATGGCTACACCTTC. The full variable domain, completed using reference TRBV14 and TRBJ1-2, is EAGVTQFPSHSVIEKGQTVTLRCDPISGHDNLYWYRRVMGKEIKFLLHFVKESKQDESGMPNNRFLAERTGGTYSTLKVQPAELEDSGVYFCASSPTGGNYGYTFGSGTRLTVV.

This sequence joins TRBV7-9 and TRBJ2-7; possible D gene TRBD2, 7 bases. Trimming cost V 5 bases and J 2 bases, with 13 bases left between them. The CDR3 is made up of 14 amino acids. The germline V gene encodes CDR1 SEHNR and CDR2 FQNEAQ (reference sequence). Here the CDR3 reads CASSAGGAPYEQYF. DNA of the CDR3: TGTGCCAGCAGCGCTGGGGGGGCACCCTACGAGCAGTACTTC.

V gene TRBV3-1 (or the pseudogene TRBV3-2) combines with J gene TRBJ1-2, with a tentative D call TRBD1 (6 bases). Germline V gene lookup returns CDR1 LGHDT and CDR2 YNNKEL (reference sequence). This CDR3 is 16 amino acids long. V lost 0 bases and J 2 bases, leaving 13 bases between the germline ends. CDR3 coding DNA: TGTGCCAGCAGCCAAGAGGGGGCGGCGCCCAACTATGGCTACACCTTC. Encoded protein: CASSQEGAAPNYGYTF.

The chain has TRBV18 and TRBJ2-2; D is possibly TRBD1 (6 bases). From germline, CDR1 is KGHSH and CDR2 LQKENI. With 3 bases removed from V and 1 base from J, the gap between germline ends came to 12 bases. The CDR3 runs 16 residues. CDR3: CASSPPQGWNTGELFF. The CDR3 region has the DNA TGTGCCAGCTCACCGCCTCAGGGGTGGAACACCGGGGAGCTGTTTTTT.

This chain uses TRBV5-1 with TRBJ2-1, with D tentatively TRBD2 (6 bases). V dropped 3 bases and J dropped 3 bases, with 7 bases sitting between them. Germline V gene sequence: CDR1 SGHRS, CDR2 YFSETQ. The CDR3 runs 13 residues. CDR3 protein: CASSSTSYNEQFF. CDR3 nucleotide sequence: TGCGCCAGCAGCTCGACTAGCTACAATGAGCAGTTCTTC.

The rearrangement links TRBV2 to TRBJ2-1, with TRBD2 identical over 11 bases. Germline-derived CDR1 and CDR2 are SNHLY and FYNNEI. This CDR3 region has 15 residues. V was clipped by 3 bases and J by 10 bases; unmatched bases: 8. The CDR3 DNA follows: TGTGCCAGCAGTGAGGCTAGCGGGAGGCCCCCGGAGCAGTTCTTC. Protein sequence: CASSEASGRPPEQFF.

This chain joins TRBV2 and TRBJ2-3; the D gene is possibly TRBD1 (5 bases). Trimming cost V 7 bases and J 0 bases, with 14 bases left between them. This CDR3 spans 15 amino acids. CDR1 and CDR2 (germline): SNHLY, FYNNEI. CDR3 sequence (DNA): TGTGCCAGCACCCAGGACACCCTTAGCACAGATACGCAGTATTTT. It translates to CASTQDTLSTDTQYF. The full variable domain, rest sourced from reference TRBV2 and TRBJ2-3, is EPEVTQTPSHQVTQMGQEVILRCVPISNHLYFYWYRQILGQKVEFLVSFYNNEISEKSEIFDDQFSVERPDGSNFTLKIRSTKLEDSAMYFCASTQDTLSTDTQYFGPGTRLTVL.

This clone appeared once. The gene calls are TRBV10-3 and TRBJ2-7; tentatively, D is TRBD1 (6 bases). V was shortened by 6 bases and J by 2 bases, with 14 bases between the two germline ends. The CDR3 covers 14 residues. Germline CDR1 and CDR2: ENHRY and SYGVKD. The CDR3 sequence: CAISGSGAPYEQYF. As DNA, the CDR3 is TGTGCCATCAGCGGGTCAGGGGCCCCCTACGAGCAGTACTTC.

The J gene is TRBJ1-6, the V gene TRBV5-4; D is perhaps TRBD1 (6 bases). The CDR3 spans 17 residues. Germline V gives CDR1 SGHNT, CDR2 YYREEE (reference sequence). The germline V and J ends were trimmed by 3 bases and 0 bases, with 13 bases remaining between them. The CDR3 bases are TGTGCCAGCAGCTCGGGAGGACAGAGCTCCTATAATTCACCCCTCCACTTT. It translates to CASSSGGQSSYNSPLHF.

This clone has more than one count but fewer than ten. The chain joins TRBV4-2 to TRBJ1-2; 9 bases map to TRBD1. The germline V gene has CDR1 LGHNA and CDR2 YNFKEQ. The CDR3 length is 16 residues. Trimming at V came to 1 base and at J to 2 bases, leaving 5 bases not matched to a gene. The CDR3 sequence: CASSQVSGQGNYGYTF. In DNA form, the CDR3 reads TGTGCCAGCAGCCAAGTTTCAGGACAGGGGAACTATGGCTACACCTTC.

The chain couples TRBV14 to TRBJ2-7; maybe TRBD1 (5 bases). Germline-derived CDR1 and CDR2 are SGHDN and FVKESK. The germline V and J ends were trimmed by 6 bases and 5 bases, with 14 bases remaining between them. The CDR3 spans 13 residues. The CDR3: CASRGRLSHEQYF. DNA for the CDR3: TGTGCCAGCAGGGGGCGGCTGAGCCACGAGCAGTACTTC.

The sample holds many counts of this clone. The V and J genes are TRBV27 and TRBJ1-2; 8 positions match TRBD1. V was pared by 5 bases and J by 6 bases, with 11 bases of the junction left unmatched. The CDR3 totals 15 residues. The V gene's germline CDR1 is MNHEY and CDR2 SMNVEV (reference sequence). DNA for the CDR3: TGTGCCAGCAGTCTTCGATCAGGGGGCAACGATGGCTACACCTTC. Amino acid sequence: CASSLRSGGNDGYTF.

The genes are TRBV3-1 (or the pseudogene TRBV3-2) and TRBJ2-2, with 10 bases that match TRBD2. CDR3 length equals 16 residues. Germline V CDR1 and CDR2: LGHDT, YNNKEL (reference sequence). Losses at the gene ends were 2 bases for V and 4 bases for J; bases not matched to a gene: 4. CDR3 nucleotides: TGTGCCAGCAGCCAACGGACTAGCGGACGCACCGGGGAGCTGTTTTTT. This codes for CASSQRTSGRTGELFF.